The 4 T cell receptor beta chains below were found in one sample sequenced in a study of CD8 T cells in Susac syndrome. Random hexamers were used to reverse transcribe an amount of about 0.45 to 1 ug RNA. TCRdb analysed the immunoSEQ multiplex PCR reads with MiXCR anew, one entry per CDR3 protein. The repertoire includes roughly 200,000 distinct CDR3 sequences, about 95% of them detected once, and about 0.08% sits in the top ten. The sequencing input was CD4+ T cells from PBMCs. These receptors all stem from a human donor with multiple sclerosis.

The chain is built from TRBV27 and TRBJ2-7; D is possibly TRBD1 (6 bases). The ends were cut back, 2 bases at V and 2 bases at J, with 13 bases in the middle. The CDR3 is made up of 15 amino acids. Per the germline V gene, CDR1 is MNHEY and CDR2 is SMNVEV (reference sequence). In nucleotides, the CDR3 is TGTGCCAGCAGTTTAAAGGCACAGGGCCCCTACGAGCAGTACTTC. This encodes CASSLKAQGPYEQYF.

CDR3 loop: CASSQGTSGGGEQFF. CDR3 DNA: TGTGCCAGCAGCCAAGGGACTAGCGGGGGAGGTGAGCAGTTCTTC. The chain has TRBV12-3 or TRBV12-4 and TRBJ2-1; 14 positions agree with TRBD2. V dropped 6 bases and J dropped 9; count of bases not matched to a gene: 7. CDR3 length: 15 amino acids.

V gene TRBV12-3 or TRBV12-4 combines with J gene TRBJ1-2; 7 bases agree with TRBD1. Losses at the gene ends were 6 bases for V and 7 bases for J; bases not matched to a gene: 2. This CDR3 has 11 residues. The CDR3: CASSYRGGYTF. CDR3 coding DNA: TGTGCCAGCAGCTACAGGGGTGGCTACACCTTC.

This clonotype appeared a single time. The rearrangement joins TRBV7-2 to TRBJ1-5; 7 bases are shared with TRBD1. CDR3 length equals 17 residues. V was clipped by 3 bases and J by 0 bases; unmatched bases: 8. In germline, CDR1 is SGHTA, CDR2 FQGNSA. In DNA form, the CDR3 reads TGTGCCAGCAGCTTTGGACAGGCTCTCTATAGCAATCAGCCCCAGCATTTT. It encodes CASSFGQALYSNQPQHF.